The following is a T cell receptor beta chain sequence with its context. The data originate from a study of CD8 T cells in ankylosing spondylitis. Germline-derived CDR1 and CDR2 are SGHRS and YFSETQ. V was clipped by 2 bases and J by 4 bases, with 19 bases between them. The CDR3 has 16 amino acids. MiXCR, run by TCRdb on the 5' RACE reads, gives a single entry per CDR3 protein. This table holds 200,000 to 300,000 distinct CDR3 sequences, around 32% found once. The receptor comes from a male donor with ankylosing spondylitis or in good health (not recorded which). Material for sequencing was blood, either unsorted or a sorted T cell fraction (not recorded which). V gene TRBV5-1 combines with J gene TRBJ2-7; TRBD1 or TRBD2 may be the D gene (5 bases each). This CDR3 reads CASSLSEAGPQYEQYF. CDR3 in DNA: TGCGCCAGCAGCTTATCGGAGGCAGGGCCGCAATACGAGCAGTACTTC. Complete variable domain (other parts from reference TRBV5-1 and TRBJ2-7): KAGVTQTPRYLIKTRGQQVTLSCSPISGHRSVSWYQQTPGQGLQFLFEYFSETQRNKGNFPGRFSGRQFSNSRSEMNVSTLELGDSALYLCASSLSEAGPQYEQYFGPGTRLTVT.